This entry is about one T cell receptor (beta chain). The method was immunoSEQ multiplex PCR; TCRdb's version includes in-frame clones alone and lacks a portion of them. The profile covers more than 30,000 clones, with 80% to 90% appearing a single time and roughly a sixth taken by the ten largest. The data are from a study of PD-L1 blockade in urothelial cancer. Pretreatment sampling and on-treatment sampling together yielded between 1 and 8 samples for each patient. The CDR3 covers 15 residues. The trim removed 5 bases at V and 1 base at J, leaving 4 bases unmatched. Germline V gene data show CDR1 as PRHDT and CDR2 as FYEKMQ (reference sequence).

The input for sequencing was PBMCs, taken around atezolizumab (anti-PD-L1) treatment. The receptor comes from a man aged 55 to 69 with urothelial cancer. This sequence joins TRBV13 and TRBJ1-1, with 10 bases lining up with TRBD1. The CDR3 loop reads CASSRDRGANTEAFF. CDR3 sequence (DNA): TGTGCCAGCAGCCGGGACAGGGGTGCGAACACTGAAGCTTTCTTT.